This TCR beta chain was observed in a study of blood T cell repertoires in COVID-19. Study overall: The cDNA or gDNA used as material had been derived from T cells, B-cell-depleted T cells, or PBMCs.

The CDR3 sequence is 20 residues long. V was pared by 1 base and J by 4 bases, with 29 bases between. Germline values: CDR1 LGHDT, CDR2 YNNKEL (reference sequence). Some clones are missing from TCRdb's copy, which holds only in-frame ones; the method was immunoSEQ multiplex PCR. The table lists approximately 56,000 clones, roughly 86% of them singletons, with 9% in the top ten. The chain carries TRBV3-1 (or the pseudogene TRBV3-2) and TRBJ2-7, with D possibly TRBD1 on 6 matching bases. The sample comprised peripheral blood. The receptor's source is a man aged 80 or over with active or convalescent COVID-19. The CDR3 nucleotides read TGTGCCAGCAGCCAAGGGGGCTATCGAGGAATGGACAGTCTCCTTTACGAGCAGTACTTC. It translates to CASSQGGYRGMDSLLYEQYF.